This T cell receptor (beta chain) was recorded in a study of read filtering for tumor transcriptome and immune sequencing. The library was built from roughly 400 ng RNA with molecular barcoded adaptors for alpha/delta and beta/gamma chains. From the reads, TCRdb called clonotypes with MiXCR, one entry per CDR3 protein. The top ten hold roughly 41% of the sample, which has roughly 68,000 distinct CDR3 sequences, over 11% seen once. Concerning this clonotype itself: No antigen is known for it.

General observations from the study: Even smaller IR-seq throughput identified most shared clonotypes.

The CDR3 has 18 residues. With V trimmed by 7 bases and J by 6 bases, 19 bases remained unmatched. The V gene's germline CDR1 is MNHEY and CDR2 SMNVEV (reference sequence). This chain connects TRBV27 to TRBJ2-3, with 10 bases identical to TRBD2. This TCR was recovered from a donor at least 40 years old with multiple myeloma. The source material was a population of CD138-negative cells sorted from bone marrow. CDR3 residues: CASTPGPTSGKARDTQYF. The CDR3 DNA reads TGTGCCAGCACCCCCGGCCCCACTAGCGGGAAGGCCAGGGATACGCAGTATTTT.